The T cell receptor beta chain under discussion was sequenced for a study of T cells expressing NK-cell markers (dated by TCRdb to between 2020 and 2021). For the study in its entirety: Three sorted T-cell subsets (CD3+CD56+NKG2C+, CD3+CD56+NKG2C- and CD3+CD56-NKG2C+) from several donors had their TCR beta-chain repertoires profiled. Among the eight sequenced donors, only one was HCMV-seronegative, while the other seven were HCMV-seropositive. Randomly selected healthy volunteers, three men and five women, were used as the eight sequenced donors. Sequencing of the libraries produced 2 x 150 bp reads on Illumina HiSeq 2000/2500, MiSeq or NextSeq.

Inclusive of the bounding cysteine and phenylalanine, the CDR3 is 16 residues long. DNA was not recorded. CDR1 is given as SGHNT and CDR2 as YYREEE, both from the germline V gene (reference sequence). A note on this clonotype: Its binding antigen is unknown.

The study at large found these results: It remained unclear whether the expanded NKG2C-expressing T cell clones were specific for HCMV antigens. In several donors, the dominant CD3+CD56+NKG2C+ clonotypes were found to rank among the top 10 CD8+ clonotypes and to make up 1.0-7.0% of CD8+ T cells. Those dominant clonotypes were again the most abundant among CD3+CD56-NKG2C+ cells in a handful of donors, at about 28.3-65%.

A commercial ELISA kit detecting HCMV-specific IgG in serum was used to determine HCMV serostatus. Peripheral blood mononuclear cells were isolated from blood by Ficoll density gradient centrifugation. Sequencing instrument: Illumina HiSeq 2000. The TCR beta cDNA libraries were made using 5'RACE template switching, a step that added both a universal primer site and unique molecular identifiers. Priming for cDNA synthesis came from the TCR beta constant segment, and two successive PCR amplification steps followed. As for the authors' bioinformatics: MIGEC handled demultiplexing of the reads and grouping by UMI, while MiTCR was used to assemble and quantify clonotypes. To exclude erroneous sequences, only TCR cDNA sequences supported by at least two reads were retained. Downstream repertoire analysis used the tcR package, and clonotypes were matched across fractions by CDR3 nucleotide sequence plus V segment. VDJmatch was used to annotate antigen specificity against VDJdb, with one amino acid substitution in CDR3 permitted. Through TCRdb reprocessing, the reads give one entry per CDR3 protein sequence; DNA is omitted. These V and J calls derive from TCRdb rather than the authors' analysis. This sample's table carries about 190,000 distinct CDR3 sequences. The ten most abundant clones make up 20% to 25% of the sample.

The rearranged segments are TRBV5-4 and TRBJ1-1; checking the TCRdb D call of TRBD1 is not possible without DNA. This clonotype was obtained from a man aged 18-69 years in good health. Input material: blood T cells: a sorted CD56 or NKG2C T cell subset, CD4+ or CD8+ T cells, or bulk PBMC T cells (not recorded which). For the CDR3, the sequence is CASSNRDNQLNTEAFF.